This T cell receptor beta chain appears in the sequencing data of a study of ipilimumab plus nivolumab after autologous stem cell transplantation. Germline V CDR1 and CDR2: SNHLY, FYNNEI. Trimming stripped 8 bases from V and 7 bases from J, with 6 bases between. The CDR3 length is 10 residues. Libraries were prepared by immunoSEQ multiplex PCR; TCRdb keeps only in-frame clonotypes and omits some of them. The profile covers more than 15,000 clones, with approximately 79% appearing a single time and about 40% taken by the ten largest. This chain uses TRBV2 with TRBJ2-4; a possible D gene is TRBD1 (6 bases). This TCR derives from a male donor with diffuse large B-cell lymphoma. The input for sequencing was PBMCs, taken in a trial of ipilimumab plus nivolumab as post-transplant consolidation. The CDR3 protein is CASGGNIQYF. CDR3 DNA: TGTGCCAGCGGGGGCAACATTCAGTACTTC.